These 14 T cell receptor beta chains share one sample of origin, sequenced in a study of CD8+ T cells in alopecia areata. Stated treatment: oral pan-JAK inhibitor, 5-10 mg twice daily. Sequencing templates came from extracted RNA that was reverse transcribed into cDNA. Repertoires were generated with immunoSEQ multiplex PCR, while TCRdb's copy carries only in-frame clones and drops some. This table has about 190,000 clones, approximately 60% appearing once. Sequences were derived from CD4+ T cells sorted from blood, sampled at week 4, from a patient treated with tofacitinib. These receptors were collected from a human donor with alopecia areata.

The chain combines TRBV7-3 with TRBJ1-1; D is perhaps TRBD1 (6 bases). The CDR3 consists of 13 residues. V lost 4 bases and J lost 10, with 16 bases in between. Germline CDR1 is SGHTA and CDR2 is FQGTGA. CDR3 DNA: TGTGCCAGCAGCTATCAACAGGGTTCCGGAGCTTTCTTT. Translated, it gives CASSYQQGSGAFF.

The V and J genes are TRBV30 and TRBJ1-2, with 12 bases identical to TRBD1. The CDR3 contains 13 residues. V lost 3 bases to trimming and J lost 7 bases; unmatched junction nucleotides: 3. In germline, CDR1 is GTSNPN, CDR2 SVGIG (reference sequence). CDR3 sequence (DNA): TGTGCCTGGAGGGGACAGGGGGCCGGTGGCTACACCTTC. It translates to CAWRGQGAGGYTF.

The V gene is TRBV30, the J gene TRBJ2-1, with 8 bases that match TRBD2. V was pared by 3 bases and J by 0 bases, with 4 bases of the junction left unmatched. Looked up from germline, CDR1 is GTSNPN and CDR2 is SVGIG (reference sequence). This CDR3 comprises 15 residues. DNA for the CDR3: TGTGCCTGGAGAAAAAGCGGGAGCTCCTACAATGAGCAGTTCTTC. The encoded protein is CAWRKSGSSYNEQFF.

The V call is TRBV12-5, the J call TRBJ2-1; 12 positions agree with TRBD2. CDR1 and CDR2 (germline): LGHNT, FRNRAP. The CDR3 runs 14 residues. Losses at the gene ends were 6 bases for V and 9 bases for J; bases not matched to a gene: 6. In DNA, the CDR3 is TGTGCTAGTGGCTGGACTAGCGGGAATGGTGAGCAGTTCTTC. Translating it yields CASGWTSGNGEQFF. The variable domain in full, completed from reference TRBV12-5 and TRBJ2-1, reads DARVTQTPRHKVTEMGQEVTMRCQPILGHNTVFWYRQTMMQGLELLAYFRNRAPLDDSGMPKDRFSAEMPDATLATLKIQPSEPRDSAVYFCASGWTSGNGEQFFGPGTRLTVL.

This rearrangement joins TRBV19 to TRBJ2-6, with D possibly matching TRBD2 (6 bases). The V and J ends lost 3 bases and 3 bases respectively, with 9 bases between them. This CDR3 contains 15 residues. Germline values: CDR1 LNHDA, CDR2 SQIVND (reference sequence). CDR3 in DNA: TGTGCCAGTAGTATCGAGGGAGGTGGGGCCAACGTCCTGACTTTC. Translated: CASSIEGGGANVLTF.

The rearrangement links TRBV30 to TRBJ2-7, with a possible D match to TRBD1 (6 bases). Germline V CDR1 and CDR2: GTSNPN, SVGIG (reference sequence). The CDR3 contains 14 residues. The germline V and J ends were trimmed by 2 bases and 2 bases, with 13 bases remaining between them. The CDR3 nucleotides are TGTGCCTGGAGTACAGGACAGCCTCCCTACGAGCAGTACTTC. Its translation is CAWSTGQPPYEQYF.

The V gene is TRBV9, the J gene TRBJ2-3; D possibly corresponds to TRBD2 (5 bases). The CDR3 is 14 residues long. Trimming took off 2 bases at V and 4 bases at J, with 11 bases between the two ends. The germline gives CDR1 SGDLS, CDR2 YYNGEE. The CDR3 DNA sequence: TGTGCCAGCAGCGTCGCGGGCTCGGCAGATACGCAGTATTTT. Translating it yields CASSVAGSADTQYF.

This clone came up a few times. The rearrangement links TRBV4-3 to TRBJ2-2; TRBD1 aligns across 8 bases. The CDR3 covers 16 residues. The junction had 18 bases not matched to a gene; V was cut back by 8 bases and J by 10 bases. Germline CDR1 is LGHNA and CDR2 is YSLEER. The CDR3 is CASASRTGWEGEELFF. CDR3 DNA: TGCGCCAGCGCTAGTAGGACAGGGTGGGAAGGCGAGGAGCTGTTTTTT.

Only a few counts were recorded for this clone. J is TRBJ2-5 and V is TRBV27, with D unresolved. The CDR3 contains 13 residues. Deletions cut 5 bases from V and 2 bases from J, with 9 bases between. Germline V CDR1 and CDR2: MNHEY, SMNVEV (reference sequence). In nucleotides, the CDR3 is TGTGCCAGCAGTGCAAGAATACAAGAGACCCAGTACTTC. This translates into CASSARIQETQYF.

Written as DNA, the CDR3 is TGTGCCAGCAGCCAACTCACAGATACGCAGTATTTT. Amino acid sequence: CASSQLTDTQYF. V and J are TRBV7-9 and TRBJ2-3; D ambiguous. The V end lost 5 bases, the J end lost 2 bases, and 5 bases lay between the germline ends. Germline CDR1 SEHNR, CDR2 FQNEAQ (reference sequence). The CDR3 spans 12 residues.

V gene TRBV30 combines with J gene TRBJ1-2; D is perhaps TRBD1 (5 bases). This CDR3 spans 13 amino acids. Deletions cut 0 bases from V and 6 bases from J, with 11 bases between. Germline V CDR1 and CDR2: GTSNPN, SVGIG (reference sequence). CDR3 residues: CAWSVTGPHGYTF. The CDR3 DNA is TGTGCCTGGAGTGTCACAGGTCCACATGGCTACACCTTC.

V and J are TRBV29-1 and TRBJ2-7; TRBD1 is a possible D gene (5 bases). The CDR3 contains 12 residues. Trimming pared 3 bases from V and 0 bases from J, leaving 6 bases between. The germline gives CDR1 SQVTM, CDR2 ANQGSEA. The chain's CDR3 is CSVEDTSYEQYF. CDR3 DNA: TGCAGCGTTGAGGACACCTCCTACGAGCAGTACTTC.

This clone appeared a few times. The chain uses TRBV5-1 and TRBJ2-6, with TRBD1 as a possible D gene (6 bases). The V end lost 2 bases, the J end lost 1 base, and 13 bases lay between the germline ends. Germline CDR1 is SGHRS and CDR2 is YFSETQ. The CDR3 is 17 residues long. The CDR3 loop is CASSLLGQQSGANVLTF. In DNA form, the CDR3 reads TGCGCCAGCAGCTTACTGGGACAACAGTCTGGGGCCAACGTCCTGACTTTC.

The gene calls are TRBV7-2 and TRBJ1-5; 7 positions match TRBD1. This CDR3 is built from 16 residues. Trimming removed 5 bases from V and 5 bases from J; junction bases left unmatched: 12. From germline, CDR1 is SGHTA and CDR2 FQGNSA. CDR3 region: CASSDRSTGYHQPQHF. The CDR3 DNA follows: TGTGCCAGCAGCGACCGTTCGACAGGGTATCATCAGCCCCAGCATTTT.